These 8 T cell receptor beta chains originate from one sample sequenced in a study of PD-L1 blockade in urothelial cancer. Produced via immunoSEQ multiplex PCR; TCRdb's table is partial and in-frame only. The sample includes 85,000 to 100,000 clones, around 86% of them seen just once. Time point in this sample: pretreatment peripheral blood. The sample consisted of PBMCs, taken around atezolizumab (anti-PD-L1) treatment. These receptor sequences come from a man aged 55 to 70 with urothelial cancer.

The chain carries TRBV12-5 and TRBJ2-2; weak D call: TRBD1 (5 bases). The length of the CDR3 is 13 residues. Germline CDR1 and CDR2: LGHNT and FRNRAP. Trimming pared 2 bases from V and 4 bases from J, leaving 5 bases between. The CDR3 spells CASGLRGTGELFF. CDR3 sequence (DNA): TGTGCTAGTGGTTTGAGGGGCACCGGGGAGCTGTTTTTT.

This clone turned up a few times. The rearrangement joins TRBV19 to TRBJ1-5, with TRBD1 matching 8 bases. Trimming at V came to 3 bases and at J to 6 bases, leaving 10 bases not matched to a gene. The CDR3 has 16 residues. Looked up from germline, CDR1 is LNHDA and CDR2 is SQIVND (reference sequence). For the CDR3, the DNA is TGTGCCAGTAGTATCGGCGCAGGGGGCCACGGTCAGCCCCAGCATTTT. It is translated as CASSIGAGGHGQPQHF.

CDR3: CASLAGQGIGELFF. The CDR3 region has the DNA TGTGCCAGCCTCGCAGGACAGGGGATCGGGGAGCTGTTTTTT. This rearrangement joins TRBV6-6 to TRBJ2-2, with TRBD1 identical over 9 bases. The J segment lost 7 bases and the V segment lost 8 bases, leaving 8 bases of the junction unmatched. The CDR3 totals 14 residues. The germline CDR1 and CDR2 sequences are MNHNY and SVGAGI (reference sequence).

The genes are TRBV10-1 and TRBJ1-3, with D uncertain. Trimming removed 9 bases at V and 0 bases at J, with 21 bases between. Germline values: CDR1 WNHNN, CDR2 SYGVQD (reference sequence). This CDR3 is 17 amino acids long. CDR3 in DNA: TGCGCCAGTTATGAGGGATGGACCCGAGGCTCTGGAAACACCATATATTTT. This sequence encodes CASYEGWTRGSGNTIYF.

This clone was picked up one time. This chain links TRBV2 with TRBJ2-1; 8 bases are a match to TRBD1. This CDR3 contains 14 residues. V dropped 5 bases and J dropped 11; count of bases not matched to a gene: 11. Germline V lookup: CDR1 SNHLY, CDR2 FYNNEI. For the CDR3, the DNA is TGTGCCAGCAGTCACAATCCGGACAGGGCGAAGCAGTTCTTC. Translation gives CASSHNPDRAKQFF.

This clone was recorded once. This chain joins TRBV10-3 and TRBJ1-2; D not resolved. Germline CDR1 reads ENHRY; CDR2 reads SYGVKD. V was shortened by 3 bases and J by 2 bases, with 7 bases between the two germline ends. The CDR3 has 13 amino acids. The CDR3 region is CAISDAGNYGYTF. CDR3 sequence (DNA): TGTGCCATCAGTGACGCGGGGAACTATGGCTACACCTTC.

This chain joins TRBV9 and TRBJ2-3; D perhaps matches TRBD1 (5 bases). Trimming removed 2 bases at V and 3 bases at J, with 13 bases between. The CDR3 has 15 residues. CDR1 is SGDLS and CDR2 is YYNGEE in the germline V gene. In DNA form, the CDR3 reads TGTGCCAGCAGCGTCGACAGTTATGGGACAGATACGCAGTATTTT. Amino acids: CASSVDSYGTDTQYF.

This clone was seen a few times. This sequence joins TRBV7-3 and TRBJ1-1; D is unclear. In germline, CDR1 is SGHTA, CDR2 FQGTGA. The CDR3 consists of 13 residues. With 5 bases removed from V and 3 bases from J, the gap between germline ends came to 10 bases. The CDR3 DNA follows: TGTGCCAGCAGCCCCTCACGGGACACTGAAGCTTTCTTT. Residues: CASSPSRDTEAFF.